Given below is one T cell receptor beta chain in context. The CDR3 consists of 16 residues. Germline CDR1 and CDR2: SGHTA and FQGNSA. V lost 4 bases and J 4 bases, leaving 17 bases between the germline ends. Method: immunoSEQ multiplex PCR; TCRdb's copy keeps in-frame clones and lacks some. Found here are 120,000 to 150,000 clones, roughly four fifths of them singletons; the top ten hold 1.5% to 2%. These data belong to a study of blood T cell repertoires in COVID-19. Sequencing was carried out using PBMCs or T cells enriched from blood (not recorded which). This clonotype was sampled from a woman between 18 and 29 years old who had been exposed to COVID-19. The chain joins TRBV7-2 to TRBJ2-1; D might be TRBD1 (6 bases). CDR3 residues: CASSSGQSKGYNEQFF. The CDR3 DNA is TGTGCCAGCAGCTCCGGACAGAGTAAAGGGTACAATGAGCAGTTCTTC.